This T cell receptor beta chain appears in the sequencing data of a study of blood T cell repertoires in COVID-19 (dated by TCRdb to the early 2020s). With respect to the entire study: Collaborator samples came from the United States, Italy and Spain and covered acute and convalescent phases of COVID-19. The material from the prospective study consisted of cDNA or gDNA derived from T cells, B-cell-depleted T cells, or PBMCs. Subjects who had been exposed to COVID-19, were actively infected with it, or had recovered from it provided the deeply sampled blood TCRbeta repertoires that made up the dataset. The repertoires were released in a freely available public database meant as a resource for research on the immune response to SARS-CoV-2. Samples were obtained from the ongoing ImmuneRACE study (first 160 participants) and from about 1,300 subjects provided by 6 global collaborators. Sample metadata almost always included a de-identified subject ID, COVID-19 status, age in years and sex. Where available, HLA class I and class II types were taken from metadata supplied by the sample provider and were not determined by assay-based typing.

TCRbeta CDR3 regions were amplified from genomic DNA using the immunoSEQ Assay, a bias-controlled multiplex PCR. In the paper's pipeline: The number of nucleated cells in each sample was estimated by amplification of reference gene primers within the assay. Sequence reads were collapsed and filtered to measure the absolute abundance of every unique TCRbeta CDR3 rearrangement. For each sample, productive Simpson clonality was calculated by taking the square root of Simpson's diversity index across productive rearrangements. This is the immuneACCESS table as TCRdb keeps it, with only in-frame sequences that have V and J called. A part of the clones is gone; compared with another copy, unresolved V genes explain less than half, and the rest is unexplained. V, J and clone size were drawn from that table, and D and trimming were deduced from the DNA. This sample gives tens of thousands of clones in total; around 86% of them show up just once. The ten largest clones represent around 43% of the sample.

What the authors observed across the whole study: Clinical and demographic metadata were provided uncurated, with the amount varying by source and participant.

Concerning this clone itself: Its target antigen remains unknown. Per-base quality was not reported, and no clone a single base away is much larger than it.

The collaborating institutions used their own protocols to collect whole blood in K2EDTA tubes. Collaborator samples were shipped for TCRbeta analysis as frozen whole blood, isolated PBMCs, or DNA extracted from either sample type. Sequencing used peripheral blood. This clonotype was obtained from an elderly man with acute or convalescent COVID-19.

The DNA sequence is TGTGCCAGCAGCAGATTGAGGGAGACCCAGTACTTC. Its translation is CASSRLRETQYF. Recombination linked TRBV11-1 to TRBJ2-5; the D gene cannot be resolved reliably. The CDR3 sequence holds 12 residues, the cysteine and phenylalanine included. This entry keeps only the CDR3 DNA: 36 bases, framed from base 1. Trimming takes 5 bases from V and 5 bases from J, and the germline ends sit 9 bases apart. From the germline V gene (reference sequence), CDR1 is SGHAT and CDR2 is FQDESV.